These 3 T cell receptor beta chains were all obtained from the same sample, sequenced in a study of radiation and T cells in renal cell carcinoma. Here immunoSEQ multiplex PCR was the method, and the copy in TCRdb shows in-frame clones only, minus some. Among around 170,000 clones listed, about 87% were seen once. Specified time point: blood 4 weeks post-SBRT, at nephrectomy. Treatment denoted: 15 Gy SBRT to primary tumor, nephrectomy 4 weeks later. Specimen: blood, collected from a patient whose treatment included radiotherapy and nephrectomy. The receptors here all came from a woman aged 45-59 years with renal cell carcinoma.

The gene calls are TRBV4-3 and TRBJ2-5; 8 bases fit TRBD1. Per germline, CDR1 LGHNA and CDR2 YSLEER. V lost 4 bases and J lost 1; bases outside the gene matches: 5. The CDR3 is 15 residues long. CDR3 loop: CASSPLTGVQETQYF. In nucleotides, the CDR3 is TGCGCCAGCAGCCCGCTGACAGGGGTCCAAGAGACCCAGTACTTC.

The chain uses TRBV25-1 and TRBJ2-7; D call uncertain. The V and J ends lost 4 bases and 6 bases respectively, with 19 bases between them. CDR3 length equals 15 residues. Looked up from germline, CDR1 is MGHDK and CDR2 is SYGVNS. The CDR3 DNA follows: TGTGCCAGCAGTGCCTATTCCGGACGGGCCTCCGAGCAGTACTTC. Its protein is CASSAYSGRASEQYF.

This chain uses TRBV15 with TRBJ2-3; D might be TRBD1 (6 bases). This CDR3 region has 14 residues. The germline V gene has CDR1 LNHNV and CDR2 YYDKDF (reference sequence). V was clipped by 2 bases and J by 5 bases, with 11 bases between them. Here the CDR3 DNA reads TGTGCCACCAGCAGAACAGGGCTTCTAGATACGCAGTATTTT. Its translation: CATSRTGLLDTQYF. The whole variable domain, remainder taken from reference TRBV15 and TRBJ2-3, is DAMVIQNPRYQVTQFGKPVTLSCSQTLNHNVMYWYQQKSSQAPKLLFHYYDKDFNNEADTPDNFQSRRPNTSFCFLDIRSPGLGDTAMYLCATSRTGLLDTQYFGPGTRLTVL.